This is a list of T cell receptor beta chains from one sample in a study of vaccination and CD4 T cells after COVID-19. Their target antigens are unknown. TCRdb reprocessed the PCR reads via MiXCR and lists one record per CDR3 protein. The sample has some 4,200 distinct CDR3 sequences; about 35% are singletons. The sequencing sample was made of CD4+ T cells from blood, cultured in vitro. The source of these receptors is a human donor in good health. CDR3s include the opening cysteine and the closing phenylalanine or tryptophan. D genes are given only for firm matches. The size entry is marked missing in some rows and otherwise reads once, few, many or a size class.

j_call clone_size v_call d_call cdr3_nt cdr3_aa
TRBJ1-5 few TRBV6-1 . TGTGCCAGCAGTGAACAGGGCCTTCAGCCCCAGCATTTT CASSEQGLQPQHF
TRBJ2-2 . TRBV10-1 . TGCGCCACCCGGTCAGGGGCGAACACCGGGGAGCTGTTTTTT CATRSGANTGELFF
TRBJ2-7 few TRBV29-1 TRBD2 TGCAGCGTTGGTCTAGCGGGGGGTTACGAGCAGTACTTC CSVGLAGGYEQYF
TRBJ2-3 . TRBV12-3/TRBV12-4 . TGTGCCAGCAGTCCCCCCTTAGATTTT CASSPPLDF
TRBJ1-1 medium-sized TRBV6-1 . TGTGCCAGCAAGACCGTGAACACTGAAGCTTTCTTT CASKTVNTEAFF
TRBJ2-7 once TRBV3-1 TRBD2 TGTGCCAGCAGCCACAATCTAGCGGGGGGCCTTGACCCCTACGAGCAGTACTTC CASSHNLAGGLDPYEQYF
TRBJ1-2 . TRBV5-8 . TGTGCCAGCAGTACTGCCGGGTACTATGGCTACACCTTC CASSTAGYYGYTF
TRBJ1-6 . TRBV20-1 . TGCAGTGCTAGTGGCGGGGGAACTTCACCCCTCCACTTT CSASGGGTSPLHF
TRBJ2-5 few TRBV19 TRBD1 TGTGCCAGTAGTATAGGCAGGGGGATAGGGGAGACCCAGTACTTC CASSIGRGIGETQYF
TRBJ2-1 medium-sized TRBV7-2 . TGTGCCAGCACAAATTACTACCCCTCCGATGAGCAGTTCTTC CASTNYYPSDEQFF